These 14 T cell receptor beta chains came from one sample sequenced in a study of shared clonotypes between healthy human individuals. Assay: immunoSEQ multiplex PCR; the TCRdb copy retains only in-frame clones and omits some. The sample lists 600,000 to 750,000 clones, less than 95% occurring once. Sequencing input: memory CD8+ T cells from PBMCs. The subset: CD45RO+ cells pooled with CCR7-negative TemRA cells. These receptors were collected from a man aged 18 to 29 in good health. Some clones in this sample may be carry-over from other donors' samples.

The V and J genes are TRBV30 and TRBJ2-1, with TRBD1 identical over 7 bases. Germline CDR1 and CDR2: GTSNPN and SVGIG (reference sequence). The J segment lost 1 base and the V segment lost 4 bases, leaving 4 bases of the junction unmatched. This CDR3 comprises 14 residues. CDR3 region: CAWTTGVSYNEQFF. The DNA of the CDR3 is TGTGCCTGGACCACAGGGGTATCCTACAATGAGCAGTTCTTC.

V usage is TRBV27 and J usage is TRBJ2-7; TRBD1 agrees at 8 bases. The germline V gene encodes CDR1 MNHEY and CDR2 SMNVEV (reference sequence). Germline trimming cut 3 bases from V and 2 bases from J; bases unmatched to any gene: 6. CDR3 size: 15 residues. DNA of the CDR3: TGTGCCAGCAGTTTGCTACAGGGGGAAACCTACGAGCAGTACTTC. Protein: CASSLLQGETYEQYF.

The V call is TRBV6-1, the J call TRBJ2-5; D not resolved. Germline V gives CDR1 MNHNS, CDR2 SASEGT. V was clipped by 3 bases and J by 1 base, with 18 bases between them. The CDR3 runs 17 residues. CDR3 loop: CASSDPLDNRAQETQYF. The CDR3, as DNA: TGTGCCAGCAGTGATCCCCTCGACAATAGGGCCCAAGAGACCCAGTACTTC.

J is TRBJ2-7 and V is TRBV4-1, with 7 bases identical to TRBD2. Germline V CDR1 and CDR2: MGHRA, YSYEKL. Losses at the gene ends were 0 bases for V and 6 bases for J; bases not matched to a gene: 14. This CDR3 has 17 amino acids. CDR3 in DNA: TGCGCCAGCAGCCAAGAGGGAGGCGGGAGAATCGGCCGCGAGCAGTACTTC. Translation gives CASSQEGGGRIGREQYF.

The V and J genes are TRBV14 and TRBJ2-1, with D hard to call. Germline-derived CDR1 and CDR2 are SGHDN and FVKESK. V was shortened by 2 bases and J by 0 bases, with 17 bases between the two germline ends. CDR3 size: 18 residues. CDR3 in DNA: TGTGCCAGCAGCCAAAACTTCCTCTTTAGTAGCTCCTACAATGAGCAGTTCTTC. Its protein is CASSQNFLFSSSYNEQFF.

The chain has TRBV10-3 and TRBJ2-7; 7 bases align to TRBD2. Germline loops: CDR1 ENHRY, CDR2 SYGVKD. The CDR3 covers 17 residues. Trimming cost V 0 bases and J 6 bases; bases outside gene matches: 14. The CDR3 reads CAISESNKETSLPEQYF. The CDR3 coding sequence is TGTGCCATCAGTGAGTCTAATAAGGAGACTAGCTTACCCGAGCAGTACTTC.

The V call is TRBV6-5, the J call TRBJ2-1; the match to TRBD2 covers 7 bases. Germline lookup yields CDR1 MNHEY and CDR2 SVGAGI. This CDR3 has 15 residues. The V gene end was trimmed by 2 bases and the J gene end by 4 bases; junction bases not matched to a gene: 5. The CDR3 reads CASSYLAEGYNEQFF. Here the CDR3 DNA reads TGTGCCAGCAGTTACCTAGCGGAGGGGTACAATGAGCAGTTCTTC.

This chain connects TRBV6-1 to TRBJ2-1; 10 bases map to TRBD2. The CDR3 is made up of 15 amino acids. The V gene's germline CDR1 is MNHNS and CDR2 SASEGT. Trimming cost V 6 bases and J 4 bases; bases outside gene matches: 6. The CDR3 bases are TGTGCCAGCAGGACTGGACTAGCGGTGTACAATGAGCAGTTCTTC. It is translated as CASRTGLAVYNEQFF.

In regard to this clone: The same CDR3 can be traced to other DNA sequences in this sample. CDR3 loop: CASSLVGVEAFF. DNA for the CDR3: TGCGCCAGCAGCTTGGTGGGGGTTGAAGCTTTCTTT. The rearrangement uses TRBV5-1 and TRBJ1-1; D may be TRBD1 (5 bases). V dropped 0 bases and J dropped 7 bases, with 7 bases sitting between them. Germline V gene data show CDR1 as SGHRS and CDR2 as YFSETQ. The CDR3 runs 12 residues.

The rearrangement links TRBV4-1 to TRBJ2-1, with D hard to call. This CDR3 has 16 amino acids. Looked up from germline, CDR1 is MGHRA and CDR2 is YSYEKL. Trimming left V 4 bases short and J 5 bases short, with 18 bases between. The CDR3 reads CASSRIGSIRDNEQFF. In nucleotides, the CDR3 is TGCGCCAGCAGCCGGATCGGTAGCATCCGAGACAATGAGCAGTTCTTC.

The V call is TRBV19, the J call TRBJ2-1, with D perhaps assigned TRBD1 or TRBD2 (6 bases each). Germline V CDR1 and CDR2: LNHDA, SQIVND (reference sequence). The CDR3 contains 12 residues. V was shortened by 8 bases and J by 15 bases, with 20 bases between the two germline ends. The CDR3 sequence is CASHEGGGLMFF. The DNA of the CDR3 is TGTGCCAGTCATGAGGGGGGAGGTTTGATGTTCTTC.

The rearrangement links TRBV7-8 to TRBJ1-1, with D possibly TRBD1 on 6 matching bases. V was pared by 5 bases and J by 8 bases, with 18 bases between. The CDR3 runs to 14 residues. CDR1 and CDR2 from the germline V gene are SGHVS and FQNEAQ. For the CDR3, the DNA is TGTGCCAGCAGCCGAACAGGGAAGCTGGCCGAAGCTTTCTTT. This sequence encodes CASSRTGKLAEAFF.

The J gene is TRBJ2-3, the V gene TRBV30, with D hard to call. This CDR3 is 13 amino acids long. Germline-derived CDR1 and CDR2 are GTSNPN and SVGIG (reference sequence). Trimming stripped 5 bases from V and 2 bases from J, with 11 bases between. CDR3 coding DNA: TGTGCCTGGGCCCTCTCCGTCACAGATACGCAGTATTTT. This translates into CAWALSVTDTQYF. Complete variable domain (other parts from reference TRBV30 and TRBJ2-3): SQTIHQWPATLVQPVGSPLSLECTVEGTSNPNLYWYRQAAGRGLQLLFYSVGIGQISSEVPQNLSASRPQDRQFILSSKKLLLSDSGFYLCAWALSVTDTQYFGPGTRLTVL.

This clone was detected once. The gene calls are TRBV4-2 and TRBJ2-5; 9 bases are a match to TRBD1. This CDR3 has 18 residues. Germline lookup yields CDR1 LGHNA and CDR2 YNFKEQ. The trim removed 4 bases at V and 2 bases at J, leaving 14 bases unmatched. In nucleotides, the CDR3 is TGTGCCAGCAGCCTACCCCAGGGCACAGGGGGCTGGCAAGAGACCCAGTACTTC. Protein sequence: CASSLPQGTGGWQETQYF.